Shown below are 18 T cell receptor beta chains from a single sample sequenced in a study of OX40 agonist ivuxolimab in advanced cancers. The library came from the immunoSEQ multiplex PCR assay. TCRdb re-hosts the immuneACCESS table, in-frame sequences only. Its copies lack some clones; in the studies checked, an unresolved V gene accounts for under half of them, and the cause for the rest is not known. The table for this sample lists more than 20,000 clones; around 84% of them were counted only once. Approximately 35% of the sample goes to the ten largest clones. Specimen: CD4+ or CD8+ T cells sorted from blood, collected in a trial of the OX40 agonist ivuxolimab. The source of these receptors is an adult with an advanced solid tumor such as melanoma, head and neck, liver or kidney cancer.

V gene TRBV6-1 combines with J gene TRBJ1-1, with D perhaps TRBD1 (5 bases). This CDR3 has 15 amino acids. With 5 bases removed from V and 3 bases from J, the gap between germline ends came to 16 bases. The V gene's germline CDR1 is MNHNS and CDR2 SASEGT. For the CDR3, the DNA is TGTGCCAGCAGTCTATTAACGGGAGGGGACACTGAAGCTTTCTTT. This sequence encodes CASSLLTGGDTEAFF.

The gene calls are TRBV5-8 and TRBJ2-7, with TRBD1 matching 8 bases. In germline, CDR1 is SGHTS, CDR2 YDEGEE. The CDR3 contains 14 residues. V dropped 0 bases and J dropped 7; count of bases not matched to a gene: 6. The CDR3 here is CASSLGDRLAEQYF. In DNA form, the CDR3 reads TGTGCCAGCAGCTTGGGGGACAGGCTTGCGGAGCAGTACTTC.

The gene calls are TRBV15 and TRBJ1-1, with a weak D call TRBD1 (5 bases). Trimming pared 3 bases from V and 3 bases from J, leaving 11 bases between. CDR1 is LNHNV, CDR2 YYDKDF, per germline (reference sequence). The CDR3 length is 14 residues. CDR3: CATSSRVGDTEAFF. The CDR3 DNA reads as TGTGCCACCAGCAGTAGGGTGGGGGACACTGAAGCTTTCTTT.

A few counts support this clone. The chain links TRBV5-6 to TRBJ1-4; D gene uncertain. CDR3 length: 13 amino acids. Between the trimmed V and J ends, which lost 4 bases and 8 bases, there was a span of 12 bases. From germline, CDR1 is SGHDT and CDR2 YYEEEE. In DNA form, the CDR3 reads TGTGCCAGCAGCCGGGATGTAGAGGAAAAACTGTTTTTT. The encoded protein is CASSRDVEEKLFF.

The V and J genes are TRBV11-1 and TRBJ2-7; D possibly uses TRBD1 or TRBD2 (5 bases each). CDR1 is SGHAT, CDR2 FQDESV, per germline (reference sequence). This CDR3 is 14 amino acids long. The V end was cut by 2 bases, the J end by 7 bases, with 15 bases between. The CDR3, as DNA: TGTGCCAGCAGCTTATGGGGGAACACGAGGGAGCAGTACTTC. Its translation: CASSLWGNTREQYF.

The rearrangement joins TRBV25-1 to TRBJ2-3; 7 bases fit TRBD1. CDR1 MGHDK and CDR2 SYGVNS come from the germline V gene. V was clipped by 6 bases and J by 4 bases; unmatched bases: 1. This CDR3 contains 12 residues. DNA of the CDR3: TGTGCCAGCAGGACAGGGCCAGATACGCAGTATTTT. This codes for CASRTGPDTQYF.

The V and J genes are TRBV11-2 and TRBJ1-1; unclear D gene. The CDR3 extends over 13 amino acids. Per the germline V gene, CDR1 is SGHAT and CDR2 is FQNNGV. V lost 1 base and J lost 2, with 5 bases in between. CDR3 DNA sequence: TGTGCCAGCAGCTTAGGGACTAACACTGAAGCTTTCTTT. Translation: CASSLGTNTEAFF.

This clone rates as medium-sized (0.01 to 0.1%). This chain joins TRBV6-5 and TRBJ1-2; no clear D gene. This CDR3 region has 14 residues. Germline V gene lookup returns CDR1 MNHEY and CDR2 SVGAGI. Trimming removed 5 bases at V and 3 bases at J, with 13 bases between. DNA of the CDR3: TGTGCCAGCAGTCCCTGGCACGTAGACTATGGCTACACCTTC. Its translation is CASSPWHVDYGYTF.

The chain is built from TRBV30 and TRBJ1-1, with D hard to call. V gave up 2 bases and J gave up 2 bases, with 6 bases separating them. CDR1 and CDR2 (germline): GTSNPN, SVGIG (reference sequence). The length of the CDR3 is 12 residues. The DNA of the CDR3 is TGTGCCTGGAGTCCCGTAAACACTGAAGCTTTCTTT. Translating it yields CAWSPVNTEAFF.

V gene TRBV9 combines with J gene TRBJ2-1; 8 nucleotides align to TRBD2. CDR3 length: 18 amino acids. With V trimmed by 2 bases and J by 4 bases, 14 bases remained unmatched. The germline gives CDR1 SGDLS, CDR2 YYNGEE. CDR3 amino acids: CASSVSISGTFGYNEQFF. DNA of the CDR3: TGTGCCAGCAGCGTCTCTATTAGCGGGACGTTCGGGTACAATGAGCAGTTCTTC.

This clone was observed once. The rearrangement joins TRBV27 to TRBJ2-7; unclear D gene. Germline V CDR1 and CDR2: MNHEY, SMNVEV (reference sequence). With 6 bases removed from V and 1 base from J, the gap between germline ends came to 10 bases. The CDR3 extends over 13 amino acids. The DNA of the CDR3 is TGTGCCAGCAGGAGCGATGTTTCCTACGAGCAGTACTTC. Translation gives CASRSDVSYEQYF.

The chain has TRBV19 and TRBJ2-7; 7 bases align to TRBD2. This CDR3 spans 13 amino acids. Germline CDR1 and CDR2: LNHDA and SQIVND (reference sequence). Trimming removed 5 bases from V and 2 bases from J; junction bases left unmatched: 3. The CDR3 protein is CASSLGLAYEQYF. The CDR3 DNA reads TGTGCCAGTAGTCTCGGACTAGCCTACGAGCAGTACTTC.

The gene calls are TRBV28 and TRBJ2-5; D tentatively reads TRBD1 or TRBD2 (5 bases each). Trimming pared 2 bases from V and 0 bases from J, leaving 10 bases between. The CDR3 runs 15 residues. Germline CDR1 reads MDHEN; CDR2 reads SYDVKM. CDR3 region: CASSLEGRNQETQYF. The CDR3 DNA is TGTGCCAGCAGTTTAGAGGGACGGAACCAAGAGACCCAGTACTTC.

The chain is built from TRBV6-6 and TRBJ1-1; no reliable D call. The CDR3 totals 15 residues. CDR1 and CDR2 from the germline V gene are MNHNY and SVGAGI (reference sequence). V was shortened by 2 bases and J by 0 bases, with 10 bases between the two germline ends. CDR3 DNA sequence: TGTGCCAGCAGTTACGGCGGACGCATGAACACTGAAGCTTTCTTT. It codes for CASSYGGRMNTEAFF.

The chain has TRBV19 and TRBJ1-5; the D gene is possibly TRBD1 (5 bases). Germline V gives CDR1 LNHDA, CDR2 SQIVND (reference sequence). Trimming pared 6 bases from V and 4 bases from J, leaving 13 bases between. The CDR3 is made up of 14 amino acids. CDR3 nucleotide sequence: TGTGCCAGTAGCGCAGGGAGGGAAAATCAGCCCCAGCATTTT. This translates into CASSAGRENQPQHF.

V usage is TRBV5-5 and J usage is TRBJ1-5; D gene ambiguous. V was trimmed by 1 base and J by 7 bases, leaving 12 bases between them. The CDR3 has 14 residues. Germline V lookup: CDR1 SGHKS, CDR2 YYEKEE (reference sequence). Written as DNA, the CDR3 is TGTGCCAGCAGCTTGATTACGGACGCCCAGCCCCAGCATTTT. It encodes CASSLITDAQPQHF.

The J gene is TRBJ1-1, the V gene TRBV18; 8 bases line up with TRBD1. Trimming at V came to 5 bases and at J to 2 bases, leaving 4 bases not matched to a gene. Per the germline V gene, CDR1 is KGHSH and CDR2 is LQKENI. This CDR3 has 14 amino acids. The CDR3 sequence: CASSVGQGNTEAFF. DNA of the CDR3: TGTGCCAGCTCAGTCGGACAGGGAAACACTGAAGCTTTCTTT. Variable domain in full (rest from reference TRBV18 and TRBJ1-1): NAGVMQNPRHLVRRRGQEARLRCSPMKGHSHVYWYRQLPEEGLKFMVYLQKENIIDESGMPKERFSAEFPKEGPSILRIQQVVRGDSAAYFCASSVGQGNTEAFFGQGTRLTVV.

The CDR3: CASSPTGRSGANVLTF. The CDR3 region has the DNA TGTGCCAGCAGCCCGACAGGGCGCTCTGGGGCCAACGTCCTGACTTTC. The chain has TRBV7-6 and TRBJ2-6; 7 nucleotides align to TRBD1. Germline trimming cut 5 bases from V and 0 bases from J; bases unmatched to any gene: 4. Germline V gene data show CDR1 as SGHVS and CDR2 as FNYEAQ. CDR3 length equals 16 residues.